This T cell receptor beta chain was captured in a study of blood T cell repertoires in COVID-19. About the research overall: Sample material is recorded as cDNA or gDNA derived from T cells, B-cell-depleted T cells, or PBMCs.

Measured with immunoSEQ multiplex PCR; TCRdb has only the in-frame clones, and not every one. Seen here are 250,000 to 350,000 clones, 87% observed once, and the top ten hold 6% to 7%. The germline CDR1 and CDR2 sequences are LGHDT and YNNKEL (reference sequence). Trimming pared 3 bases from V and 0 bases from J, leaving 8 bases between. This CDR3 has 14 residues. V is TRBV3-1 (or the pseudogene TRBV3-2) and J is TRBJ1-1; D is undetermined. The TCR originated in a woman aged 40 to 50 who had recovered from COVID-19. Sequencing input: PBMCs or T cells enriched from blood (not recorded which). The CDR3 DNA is TGTGCCAGCAGCCATTCTACGATGAACACTGAAGCTTTCTTT. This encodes CASSHSTMNTEAFF.